This T cell receptor (beta chain) was observed in a study of shared clonotypes between healthy human individuals. Study context: Donors were a couple of women and a few men aged 18 to 49.

CDR1 is LNHDA and CDR2 is SQIVND in the germline V gene (reference sequence). V lost 3 bases and J 4 bases, leaving 8 bases between the germline ends. The CDR3 extends over 13 amino acids. Profiled with immunoSEQ multiplex PCR; TCRdb holds only in-frame clones, not every one. The data hold around 1.9 million clones, with roughly 95% observed a single time. Naive CD8 cells comprised CD45RO-negative, CCR7-positively selected cells, excluding terminally differentiated effector memory CD45RA+ cells. Each of the donors was a healthy adult who was HIV-negative and had not had a recent acute infection or vaccination. Only Caucasian adults living in Nashville, Tennessee made up the donor group. This clone appeared once.

The chain employs TRBV19 and TRBJ2-3; D is unclear. Sequenced material: naive CD8+ T cells from PBMCs. The receptor was isolated from a man aged 18 to 30 in good health. Some clones in this sample may be carry-over from other donors' samples. CDR3 amino acids: CASSIWVADTQYF. The CDR3 DNA is TGTGCCAGTAGTATTTGGGTGGCAGATACGCAGTATTTT.